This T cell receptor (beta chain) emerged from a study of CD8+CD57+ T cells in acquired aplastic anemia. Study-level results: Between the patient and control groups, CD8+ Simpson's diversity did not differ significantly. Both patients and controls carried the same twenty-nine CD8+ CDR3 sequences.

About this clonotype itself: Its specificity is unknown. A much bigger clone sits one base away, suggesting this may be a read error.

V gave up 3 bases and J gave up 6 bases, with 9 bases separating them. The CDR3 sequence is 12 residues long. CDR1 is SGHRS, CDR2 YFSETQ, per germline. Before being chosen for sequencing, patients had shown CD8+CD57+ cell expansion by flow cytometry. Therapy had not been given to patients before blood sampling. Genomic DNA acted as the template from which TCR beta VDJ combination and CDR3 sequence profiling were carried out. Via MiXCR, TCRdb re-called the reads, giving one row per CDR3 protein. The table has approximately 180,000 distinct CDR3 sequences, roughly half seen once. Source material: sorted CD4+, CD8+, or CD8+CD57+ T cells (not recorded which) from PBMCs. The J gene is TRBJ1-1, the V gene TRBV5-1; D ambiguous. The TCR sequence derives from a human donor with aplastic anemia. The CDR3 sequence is CASSSSMAEAFF. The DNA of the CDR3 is TGCGCCAGCAGCTCTTCTATGGCTGAAGCTTTCTTT.